The sequence of this T cell receptor beta chain was determined in a study of early stage breast cancer tumors. In the study overall: Most invasive tumors, about 70% of the 16, were ER+/PR+/HER2-. Among around 12 ER+/PR+/HER2- tumors, eight were ductal, four lobular. Study-wide results and caveats: Enriched TCRB sequences shared across patients were mostly commonly generated sequences. Tumor and normal breast were distinguished via blood comparison in about 90% of the 16 patients.

Details on this clone: What it binds is not known.

V was clipped by 7 bases and J by 2 bases; unmatched bases: 8. The CDR3 sequence is 15 residues long. Germline V gene data show CDR1 as WSHSY and CDR2 as SAAADI. Only in-frame clones appear in the TCRdb table, and some are missing; sequencing was by immunoSEQ multiplex PCR. The repertoire holds 45,000 to 50,000 clones, with about 83% as singletons. Sequences were obtained from blood. This chain uses TRBV10-2 with TRBJ2-3, with 8 bases aligning to TRBD2. The sequence came from a person in their fifties or sixties with breast cancer. The CDR3 protein is CASKWAAGDTDTQYF. CDR3 nucleotide sequence: TGCGCCAGCAAATGGGCAGCGGGGGACACAGATACGCAGTATTTT.